A few counts support the clone carrying this T cell receptor (beta chain). This entry is derived from a study of T-cell reconstitution after alpha-beta-depleted transplantation in children. From germline, CDR1 is ENHRY and CDR2 SYGVKD. The CDR3 is 16 residues long. Trimming pared 6 bases from V and 1 base from J, leaving 19 bases between. Preparation of the TCRbeta library was carried out with unique molecular identifiers. TCRdb processed the PCR reads anew with MiXCR; each CDR3 protein has one entry. This table has 140,000 or so distinct CDR3 sequences, 8.5% to 10% appearing once. This TCR derives from a female patient aged 2 to 10 who had a stem cell transplant for congenital amegakaryocytic thrombocytopenia, so the T cells may come from the graft donor. The source was PBMCs, mostly from graft donor cells, collected 180 days after TCRalphabeta/CD19-depleted stem cell transplant. The chain combines TRBV10-3 with TRBJ2-7, with a possible D match to TRBD2 (7 bases). CDR3 in amino acids: CAISPAGTFSSYEQYF. In DNA, the CDR3 is TGTGCCATCAGCCCAGCGGGGACATTCTCTTCCTACGAGCAGTACTTC.